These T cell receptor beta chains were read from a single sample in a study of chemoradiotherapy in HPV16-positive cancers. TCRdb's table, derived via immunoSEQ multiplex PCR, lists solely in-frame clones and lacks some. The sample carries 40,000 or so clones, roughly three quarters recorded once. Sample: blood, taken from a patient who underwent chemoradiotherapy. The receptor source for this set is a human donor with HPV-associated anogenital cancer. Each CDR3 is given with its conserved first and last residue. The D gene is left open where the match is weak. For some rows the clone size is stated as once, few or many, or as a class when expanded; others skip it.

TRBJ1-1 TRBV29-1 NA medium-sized TGCAGCGCAGTGACAGGGAACACTGAAGCTTTCTTT CSAVTGNTEAFF
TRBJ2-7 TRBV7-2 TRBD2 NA TGTGCCAGCAGCTTCGGGACTAGCACCTACGAGCAGTACTTC CASSFGTSTYEQYF
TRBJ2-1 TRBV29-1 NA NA TGCAGCGGGGGCCCCTACAATGAGCAGTTCTTC CSGGPYNEQFF
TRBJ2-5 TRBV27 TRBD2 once TGTGCCAGCAGTTTAGAGCGGGGGGGTGGAGTGGAGACCCAGTACTTC CASSLERGGGVETQYF
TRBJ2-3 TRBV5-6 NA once TGTGCCAGCAGCTGGTGGGTAACTGGCGTAGATACGCAGTATTTT CASSWWVTGVDTQYF
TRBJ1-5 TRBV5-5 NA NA TGTGCCAGCAGCTTTACGGGGGCAAGAAACAATCAGCCCCAGCATTTT CASSFTGARNNQPQHF
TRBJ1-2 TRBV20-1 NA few TGCAGTGCTAGTCAGACACGGCAGTACACCTTC CSASQTRQYTF
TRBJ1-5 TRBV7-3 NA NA TGTGCCAGCAGCGAAACGGGGGACGGCAATCAGCCCCAGCATTTT CASSETGDGNQPQHF
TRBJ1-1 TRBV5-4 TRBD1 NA TGTGCCAGCAGCCGGAGACAGGGGGCAGGCGTAGCTTTCTTT CASSRRQGAGVAFF
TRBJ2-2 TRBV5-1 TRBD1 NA TGCGCCAGCAGCGCGACCGGGACAGGGGAAACCGGGGAGCTGTTTTTT CASSATGTGETGELFF
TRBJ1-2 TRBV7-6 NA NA TGTGCCAGCAGCTTTGGTCCCGGGACCCCACTAGGCTACACCTTC CASSFGPGTPLGYTF
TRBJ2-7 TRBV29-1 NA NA TGCAGCGTTGTGGAGGGGGCCTACGAGCAGTACTTC CSVVEGAYEQYF
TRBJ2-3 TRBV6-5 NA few TGTGCCAGCAGCCCCGGGTATACGCAGTATTTT CASSPGYTQYF
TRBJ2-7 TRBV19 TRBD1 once TGTGCCAGTAGCAGGACAGGGGACCGGATCTACGAGCAGTACTTC CASSRTGDRIYEQYF
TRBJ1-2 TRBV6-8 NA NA TGTGCCGGAAGACAGGCGAGGGGCGGCTACACCTTC CAGRQARGGYTF
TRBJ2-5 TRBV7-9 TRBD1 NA TGTGCCAGCAGAACGGCCAGGGGGAACCAAGAGACCCAGTACTTC CASRTARGNQETQYF
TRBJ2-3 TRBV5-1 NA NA TGCGCCAGCAGTTCAATCGCCGCAGATACGCAGTATTTT CASSSIAADTQYF
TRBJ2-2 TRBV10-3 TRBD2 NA TGTGCCATCAGTGAATCTAGCGGGGTTTACACCGGGGAGCTGTTTTTT CAISESSGVYTGELFF
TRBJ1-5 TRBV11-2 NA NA TGTGCCAGCAGCTTGGGCAATCAGCCCCAGCATTTT CASSLGNQPQHF
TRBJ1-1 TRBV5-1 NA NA TGCGCCAGCAGCTTAGCGGGGCGCGGGCAGACTGAAGCTTTCTTT CASSLAGRGQTEAFF
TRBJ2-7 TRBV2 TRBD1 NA TGTGCCAGCACCTTGACAGGGGGCGCCGACGAGCAGTACTTC CASTLTGGADEQYF
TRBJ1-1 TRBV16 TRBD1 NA TGTGCCAGCAGCCCTGGGACAGGGGGGACTGAAGCTTTCTTT CASSPGTGGTEAFF
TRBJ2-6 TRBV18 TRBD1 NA TGTGCCAGCTCCGGAGGGACAGGCCGATCTGGGGCCAACGTCCTGACTTTC CASSGGTGRSGANVLTF
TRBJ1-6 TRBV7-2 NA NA TGTGCCAGCAGCATCTCTCTAAGCTCCTATAATTCACCCCTCCACTTT CASSISLSSYNSPLHF
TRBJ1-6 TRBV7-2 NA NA TGTGCCAGCAGCGCAGCGGGTGGGGCAGCAAGCTCACCCCTCCACTTT CASSAAGGAASSPLHF
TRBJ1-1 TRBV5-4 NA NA TGTGCCAGCAGCTTGGGACGGACGAACACTGAAGCTTTCTTT CASSLGRTNTEAFF
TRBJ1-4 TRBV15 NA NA TGTGCCACCAGCAGCCCCGCTGAGGGGTTAAATGAAAAACTGTTTTTT CATSSPAEGLNEKLFF
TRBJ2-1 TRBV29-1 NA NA TGCAGCGTTAAATGGCGAATGATCTACAATGAGCAGTTCTTC CSVKWRMIYNEQFF
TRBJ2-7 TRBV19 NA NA TGTGCCAGTAGTATAGATTCGAGGAGTGCGTCGTACTTC CASSIDSRSASYF
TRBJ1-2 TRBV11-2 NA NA TGTGCCAGCAGCTTAGACGGAGTGCGGGCGTATTATGGGGACTATGGCTACACCTTC CASSLDGVRAYYGDYGYTF
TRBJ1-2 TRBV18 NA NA TGTGCCAGCTCACCACCGGTATTCGGGAATGGCTACACCTTC CASSPPVFGNGYTF
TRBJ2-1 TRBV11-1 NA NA TGTGCCAGCAGCTTAGCCGGGGTAGCTGAGCAGTTCTTC CASSLAGVAEQFF
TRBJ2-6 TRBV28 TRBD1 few TGTGCCAGCAGGATCGGGGACAGGGGGCAAACCGGGGCCAACGTCCTGACTTTC CASRIGDRGQTGANVLTF
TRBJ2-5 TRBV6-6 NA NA TGTGCCAGCAGAGCAGGGAAACAGGTCCAAGAGACCCAGTACTTC CASRAGKQVQETQYF
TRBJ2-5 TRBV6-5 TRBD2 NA TGTGCCAGCAGTTACCTAGCGGGGGCCCATCAAGAGACCCAGTACTTC CASSYLAGAHQETQYF
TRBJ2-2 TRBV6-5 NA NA TGTGCCAGCACTGGGCTCCGGACGAACACCGGGGAGCTGTTTTTT CASTGLRTNTGELFF
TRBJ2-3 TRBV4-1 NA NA TGCGCCAGCAGCCTAGTGCTAGTGAGCACAGATACGCAGTATTTT CASSLVLVSTDTQYF
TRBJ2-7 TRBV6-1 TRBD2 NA TGTGCCAGCAGAGTGACTAGCGGGAGCTCCTACGAGCAGTACTTC CASRVTSGSSYEQYF
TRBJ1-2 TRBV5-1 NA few TGCGCCAGCAGCGCCGCAGGCAGCGGCTACACCTTC CASSAAGSGYTF
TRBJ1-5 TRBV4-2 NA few TGTGCCAGCAGCCTCGGACTCAATCAGCCCCAGCATTTT CASSLGLNQPQHF
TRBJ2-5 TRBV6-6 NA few TGTGCCAGCAGTAAGGGCGGCGGGGGCCTGAAGACCCAGTACTTC CASSKGGGGLKTQYF
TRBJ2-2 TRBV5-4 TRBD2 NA TGTGCCAGCAGCCTTCGGACTAGCGGGGTGGATGGGGAGCTGTTTTTT CASSLRTSGVDGELFF
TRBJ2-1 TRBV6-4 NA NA TGTGCCAGCAGTAGGGGGGGAGATTACAATGAGCAGTTCTTC CASSRGGDYNEQFF
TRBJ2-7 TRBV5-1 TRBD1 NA TGCGCCAGCAGCTGGGACAGGACGGAGCAGTACTTC CASSWDRTEQYF
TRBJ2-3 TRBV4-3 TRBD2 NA TGCGCCAGCAGCCAAGGCCGCCGACTAGCGGGGGGGCTGGCAGATACGCAGTATTTT CASSQGRRLAGGLADTQYF
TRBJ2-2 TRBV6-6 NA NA TGTGCCAGCGCAACCTCAGGGCCTTCGAACACCGGGGAGCTGTTTTTT CASATSGPSNTGELFF
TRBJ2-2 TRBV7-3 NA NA TGTGCCAGCAGCTTAACTCGGGGCGTCCCTCTGTTTTTT CASSLTRGVPLFF
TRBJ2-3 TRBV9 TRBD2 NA TGTGCCAGCAGCTCCAGACTAGCGGGGGCCCTAGATACGCAGTATTTT CASSSRLAGALDTQYF
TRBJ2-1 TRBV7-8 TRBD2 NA TGTGCCAGCAGACAAACCCTAGCGGGGGCCTACAATGAGCAGTTCTTC CASRQTLAGAYNEQFF
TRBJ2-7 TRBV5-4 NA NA TGTGCCAGCAGCTTGGATACCGAGCAGTACTTC CASSLDTEQYF
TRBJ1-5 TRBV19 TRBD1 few TGTGCCAGTAGTTTACAGGGGAATAGCAATCAGCCCCAGCATTTT CASSLQGNSNQPQHF
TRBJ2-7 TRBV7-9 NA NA TGTGCCAGCAGCTTGACGACCTACGAGCAGTACTTC CASSLTTYEQYF
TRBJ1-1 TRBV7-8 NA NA TGTGCCAGCAGCTTAGTAGGGTTTGGGGCTTTCTTT CASSLVGFGAFF
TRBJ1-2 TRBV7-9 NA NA TGTGCCAGCAGCTCCCTAAAGGTTGGCTACACCTTC CASSSLKVGYTF
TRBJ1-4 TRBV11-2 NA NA TGTGCCAGCAGCTCTGGGGTCACTAATGAAAAACTGTTTTTT CASSSGVTNEKLFF
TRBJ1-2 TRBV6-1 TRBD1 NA TGTGCCAGCAAGGGCACAGGGGGCGCGAAAGATGGCTACACCTTC CASKGTGGAKDGYTF
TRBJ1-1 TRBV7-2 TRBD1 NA TGTGCCAGCAGCTTAGAGGGACAGGGGGCGAACGCTTTCTTT CASSLEGQGANAFF
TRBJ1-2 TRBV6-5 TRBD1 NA TGTGCCAGCAGTTCAGGGGGGGGCTACACCTTC CASSSGGGYTF
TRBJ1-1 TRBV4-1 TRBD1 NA TGCGCCAGCAGCCATCTGCTGGGACAGGGGACTGAAGCTTTCTTT CASSHLLGQGTEAFF
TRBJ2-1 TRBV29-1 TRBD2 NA TGCAGCGTTGATTGGGCTAGCGGTCGGAATGAGCAGTTCTTC CSVDWASGRNEQFF